Each of the 17 T cell receptor beta chains below was sequenced from the same sample in a study of chemoradiotherapy in HPV16-positive cancers. Sequencing used immunoSEQ multiplex PCR; TCRdb keeps in-frame clones, though not all of them. Among 14,000 or so clones listed, roughly 80% were seen once. The specimen was obtained from a patient who underwent chemoradiotherapy. All receptors come from a human donor with HPV-associated anogenital cancer.

The chain links TRBV7-9 to TRBJ2-3; D is uncertain. This CDR3 has 14 residues. V shed 4 bases and J shed 1 base, with 9 bases lying between them. Germline V CDR1 and CDR2: SEHNR, FQNEAQ (reference sequence). The CDR3 sequence: CASSSRQRTDTQYF. CDR3 DNA sequence: TGTGCCAGCAGCTCCCGCCAACGCACAGATACGCAGTATTTT. Full variable domain (outside the CDR3, taken from reference TRBV7-9 and TRBJ2-3): DTGVSQNPRHKITKRGQNVTFRCDPISEHNRLYWYRQTLGQGPEFLTYFQNEAQLEKSRLLSDRFSAERPKGSFSTLEIQRTEQGDSAMYLCASSSRQRTDTQYFGPGTRLTVL.

V usage is TRBV19 and J usage is TRBJ2-3; D is uncertain. V was shortened by 4 bases and J by 1 base, with 9 bases between the two germline ends. Germline V gives CDR1 LNHDA, CDR2 SQIVND (reference sequence). CDR3 size: 14 residues. The CDR3 bases are TGTGCCAGTAGTAGGACCGTTCGCACAGATACGCAGTATTTT. Amino acid sequence: CASSRTVRTDTQYF. Variable domain in full (rest from reference TRBV19 and TRBJ2-3): DGGITQSPKYLFRKEGQNVTLSCEQNLNHDAMYWYRQDPGQGLRLIYYSQIVNDFQKGDIAEGYSVSREKKESFPLTVTSAQKNPTAFYLCASSRTVRTDTQYFGPGTRLTVL.

CDR3 protein: CASPSRTHSSYNSPLHF. The CDR3 nucleotides read TGTGCCAGCCCAAGTCGGACCCACAGCTCCTATAATTCACCCCTCCACTTT. The V gene is TRBV11-3, the J gene TRBJ1-6; D gene uncertain. CDR1 and CDR2 from the germline V gene are SGHNT and YENEEA. CDR3 size: 17 residues. Trimming removed 8 bases at V and 0 bases at J, with 17 bases between.

This chain links TRBV5-4 with TRBJ2-2; 7 bases match TRBD1. Germline CDR1 is SGHNT and CDR2 is YYREEE (reference sequence). The CDR3 consists of 16 residues. V was clipped by 4 bases and J by 1 base; unmatched bases: 7. The CDR3 DNA reads as TGTGCCAGCAGCCCCCCTAGACAGGGGAACACCGGGGAGCTGTTTTTT. Protein sequence: CASSPPRQGNTGELFF.

The CDR3 region is CASSVGHAGGYTF. The CDR3 DNA sequence: TGTGCCAGCAGCGTAGGGCATGCGGGCGGCTACACCTTC. The chain carries TRBV9 and TRBJ1-2, with D unresolved. Germline V gives CDR1 SGDLS, CDR2 YYNGEE. Trimming pared 0 bases from V and 8 bases from J, leaving 11 bases between. The CDR3 contains 13 residues.

This clone showed up just a few times. The chain recombines TRBV7-9 with TRBJ1-1, with a possible D match to TRBD1 (6 bases). In germline, CDR1 is SEHNR, CDR2 FQNEAQ (reference sequence). The CDR3 extends over 14 amino acids. The germline V and J ends were trimmed by 5 bases and 6 bases, with 16 bases remaining between them. CDR3 sequence: CASSPDSTGAEAFF. Written as DNA, the CDR3 is TGTGCCAGCAGCCCGGACAGTACTGGAGCTGAAGCTTTCTTT. The full variable domain, in which reference TRBV7-9 and TRBJ1-1 provide the parts outside the CDR3, is DTGVSQNPRHKITKRGQNVTFRCDPISEHNRLYWYRQTLGQGPEFLTYFQNEAQLEKSRLLSDRFSAERPKGSFSTLEIQRTEQGDSAMYLCASSPDSTGAEAFFGQGTRLTVV.

The rearrangement uses TRBV5-6 and TRBJ2-7; possible D gene TRBD2, 6 bases. V was cut by 4 bases and J by 2 bases, with 16 bases left in between. CDR1 and CDR2 (germline): SGHDT, YYEEEE. CDR3 length: 15 amino acids. CDR3 sequence reads: CASSPIGGVAYEQYF. CDR3 nucleotide sequence: TGTGCCAGCAGCCCAATAGGAGGGGTGGCCTACGAGCAGTACTTC.

J is TRBJ2-5 and V is TRBV15; D unresolved. Trimming shortened V by 0 bases and J by 4 bases, and 6 bases separated the two germline ends. Germline V gene data show CDR1 as LNHNV and CDR2 as YYDKDF (reference sequence). This CDR3 has 13 amino acids. The CDR3, as DNA: TGTGCCACCAGCAGAGACCAGCGAGAGACCCAGTACTTC. This sequence encodes CATSRDQRETQYF.

This clone was recorded once. CDR3 nucleotides: TGCGCCAGCAGCCAACCTGACAGGGTCAGTGAGCAGTTCTTC. Its translation: CASSQPDRVSEQFF. The chain employs TRBV4-1 and TRBJ2-1; 7 positions match TRBD1. J gave up 9 bases and V 2 bases, and 7 bases lay outside the gene matches. The CDR3 length is 14 residues. Per the germline V gene, CDR1 is MGHRA and CDR2 is YSYEKL.

This sequence joins TRBV25-1 and TRBJ2-1; 10 bases align to TRBD1. Trimming cost V 2 bases and J 6 bases; bases outside gene matches: 4. Germline values: CDR1 MGHDK, CDR2 SYGVNS. The CDR3 has 15 residues. CDR3 bases: TGTGCCAGCAGTGAAAGGACAGGGGGGTTCAATGAGCAGTTCTTC. It specifies CASSERTGGFNEQFF.

The rearrangement links TRBV28 to TRBJ2-5; 8 nucleotides align to TRBD1. V shed 3 bases, J shed 3 bases, and the junction held 3 bases outside the gene matches. The CDR3 extends over 14 amino acids. Looked up from germline, CDR1 is MDHEN and CDR2 is SYDVKM. CDR3 residues: CASSLTDREETQYF. The CDR3 region has the DNA TGTGCCAGCAGTTTGACGGACAGGGAAGAGACCCAGTACTTC. Drawing the rest from reference TRBV28 and TRBJ2-5, the complete variable domain is DVKVTQSSRYLVKRTGEKVFLECVQDMDHENMFWYRQDPGLGLRLIYFSYDVKMKEKGDIPEGYSVSREKKERFSLILESASTNQTSMYLCASSLTDREETQYFGPGTRLLVL.

The J gene is TRBJ1-2, the V gene TRBV4-3; D perhaps matches TRBD1 (5 bases). Trimming shortened V by 0 bases and J by 6 bases, and 14 bases separated the two germline ends. The CDR3 loop spans 15 amino acids. Germline CDR1 LGHNA, CDR2 YSLEER. The CDR3 region is CASSQDPSGGDGYTF. The DNA for the CDR3 is TGCGCCAGCAGCCAAGATCCCAGCGGGGGGGATGGCTACACCTTC.

This clone appeared a single time. The chain uses TRBV15 and TRBJ2-7; D is possibly TRBD1 or TRBD2 (5 bases each). The CDR3 covers 15 residues. Trimming took 3 bases from V and 4 from J, leaving 16 bases between them. Germline assignment: CDR1 LNHNV and CDR2 YYDKDF (reference sequence). The CDR3 region has the DNA TGTGCCACCAGCAGGGGACGCTTAACTGGGTACGAGCAGTACTTC. Protein sequence: CATSRGRLTGYEQYF.

The V and J genes are TRBV27 and TRBJ2-3; 8 nucleotides align to TRBD1. Trimming cost V 5 bases and J 5 bases; bases outside gene matches: 6. The CDR3 runs to 14 residues. Germline lookup yields CDR1 MNHEY and CDR2 SMNVEV (reference sequence). CDR3 sequence (DNA): TGTGCCAGCAGTCCGGACAGGGTTCGAGATACGCAGTATTTT. Translated: CASSPDRVRDTQYF.

The sample holds a few counts of this clone. CDR3 region: CASPEGDRGLESGNTIYF. The CDR3 DNA reads as TGTGCCAGCCCCGAAGGGGACAGGGGGCTGGAGAGTGGAAACACCATATATTTT. The chain is built from TRBV21-1 and TRBJ1-3; the D segment call TRBD1 is taken from the table without a DNA check. TRBV21-1 is noted as a pseudogene. This CDR3 is 18 amino acids long.

This clone appeared once. The V and J genes are TRBV18 and TRBJ1-1; no definite D call. V lost 3 bases to trimming and J lost 5 bases, with 19 bases between them. Germline-derived CDR1 and CDR2 are KGHSH and LQKENI. The length of the CDR3 is 16 residues. CDR3 nucleotide sequence: TGTGCCAGCTCACCCAATCAATCGGGGAAAATGACTGAAGCTTTCTTT. Translated, it gives CASSPNQSGKMTEAFF.

CDR3 bases: TGTGCCAGCAGCGGGGGGGGGTCCTACGAGCAGTACTTC. Residues: CASSGGGSYEQYF. This sequence joins TRBV9 and TRBJ2-7, with TRBD2 matching 7 bases. The CDR3 length is 13 residues. Germline V gene data show CDR1 as SGDLS and CDR2 as YYNGEE. The trim removed 3 bases at V and 1 base at J, leaving 1 base unmatched.